This T cell receptor (beta chain) was identified during a study of blood T cells in healthy people across ages. The V and J ends lost 3 bases and 0 bases, in that order; junction bases with no gene match: 6. The germline gives CDR1 SGHTA, CDR2 FQGNSA. The CDR3 has 16 residues. Researchers report isolating at least 6.5 million PBMCs per sample. Primed by a sample-barcoded 5' primer and a J-beta primer mix, a second PCR proceeded for roughly 6 to 12 cycles. Each cDNA molecule received a tag from a template-switch adaptor that had 12 random nucleotides. No fewer than 3 million CDR3-containing paired-end reads came from each sample. Each CDR3 protein gets one entry after TCRdb re-called the 5' RACE reads with MiXCR. Among over 550,000 distinct CDR3 sequences listed, less than 35% were seen once.

This sequence originates from a woman aged 80 or over in good health. The sequencing sample was made of blood. V gene TRBV7-2 combines with J gene TRBJ1-2; 8 bases agree with TRBD1. The CDR3 DNA reads TGTGCCAGCAGCTTCGGGACAGGCTCCACTAACTATGGCTACACCTTC. Amino acids: CASSFGTGSTNYGYTF.